This T cell receptor (beta chain) was recovered during a study of T-cell reconstitution after alpha-beta-depleted transplantation in children. It was with unique molecular identifiers that the TCRbeta library was prepared. TCRdb re-called the PCR reads with MiXCR, one entry per CDR3 protein. The sample lists 700,000 to 950,000 distinct CDR3 sequences, about 15% occurring once. Germline CDR1 LNHDA, CDR2 SQIVND (reference sequence). This CDR3 has 13 residues. V lost 7 bases to trimming and J lost 0 bases, with 9 bases between them. A word on this clonotype: Its cognate antigen is unknown.

General study findings and limits: Surviving recipient cells, namely T cells and thymic progenitors, were the source of high day-60 TCRbeta diversity in some patients. When one year had passed after transplant, most T-cell counts and diversity came from newly produced T cells. About two months after transplant, alpha-beta T cells reportedly came from several hundred expanded graft clones.

The starting material was PBMCs, mostly from graft donor cells, obtained 360 days after TCRalphabeta/CD19-depleted stem cell transplant. The source is a male patient younger than 18 who had a stem cell transplant for acute lymphoblastic leukemia, so the T cells may come from the graft donor. The chain couples TRBV19 to TRBJ1-1; no definite D call. DNA of the CDR3: TGTGCCAGTACCTCCCTACTGAACACTGAAGCTTTCTTT. Translated: CASTSLLNTEAFF.